The clone carrying this TCR beta chain was seen at least ten times. As yet, its antigen is unknown. These data originate in a study of regulatory T cells in long-lasting Graves disease. Study-wide background: Graves' cases, newly diagnosed, had used antithyroid drugs under 3 months. Findings and caveats of the study: Favored usage of TRBV28, TRBJ1-2 and TRBJ2-5 was recorded in persistent disease.

This CDR3 spans 15 amino acids. With 8 bases clipped from V and 4 bases from J, the junction kept 10 bases outside the gene matches. The germline gives CDR1 ENHRY, CDR2 SYGVKD. iRepertoire HTBI primers and Arm-PCR of CDR3 regions built TCR beta libraries. MiXCR, applied by TCRdb to the multiplex PCR reads, yields one record per CDR3 protein. The data show approximately 350,000 distinct CDR3 sequences, over 15% seen once. Time point: newly diagnosed GD, antithyroid drugs for less than 3 months. Isolated PBMC RNA provided the starting material for the TCR library. The same sample was also studied in work on T cells in Graves' hyperthyroidism and ophthalmopathy. That work contributes: In the first-round RT-PCR of the TCR CDR3, the HTBI primer set was used. Within blood appeared most thyroid clonotypes that had expanded above 0.001.

This rearrangement joins TRBV10-3 to TRBJ2-5; 10 bases line up with TRBD1. The sample was peripheral blood mononuclear cells (PBMCs), taken at new diagnosis, from a patient treated with antithyroid drugs. This sequence originates from a man aged 40-55 years with Graves disease. DNA for the CDR3: TGTGCCATCCGGGACCGGGACAGGGGTGGAGAGACCCAGTACTTC. Translating it yields CAIRDRDRGGETQYF.